The 28 T cell receptor beta chains below were found in one sample sequenced in a study of T cell responses to AZD1222 COVID-19 vaccine. TCRdb's copy holds only in-frame clones and misses some; the assay was immunoSEQ multiplex PCR. The table includes approximately 140,000 clones, approximately 85% detected once. The sample here was peripheral blood, taken on day 0 of MenACWY control vaccination. The receptors here all came from an adult in good health.

The chain uses TRBV9 and TRBJ1-2, with D perhaps TRBD1 (6 bases). The CDR3 consists of 17 residues. V was trimmed by 0 bases and J by 4 bases, leaving 19 bases between them. Germline assignment: CDR1 SGDLS and CDR2 YYNGEE. The CDR3 loop reads CASSVGWEGGSAYGYTF. For the CDR3, the DNA is TGTGCCAGCAGCGTAGGATGGGAGGGGGGATCGGCCTATGGCTACACCTTC.

This clone was seen only once. This chain joins TRBV5-8 and TRBJ1-2; maybe TRBD1 (5 bases). Trimming shortened V by 0 bases and J by 7 bases, and 19 bases separated the two germline ends. Germline-derived CDR1 and CDR2 are SGHTS and YDEGEE. The CDR3 totals 16 residues. The CDR3 sequence: CASSLGEGNSISGYTF. DNA of the CDR3: TGTGCCAGCAGCTTGGGGGAGGGGAACTCAATATCTGGCTACACCTTC.

CDR3 nucleotide sequence: TGTGCCATCAGGCAAGCGGGGGGCGGATCTAGCACAGATACGCAGTATTTT. Translated, it gives CAIRQAGGGSSTDTQYF. The chain employs TRBV10-3 and TRBJ2-3, with 9 positions matching TRBD2. V dropped 6 bases and J dropped 0; count of bases not matched to a gene: 10. CDR3 length equals 17 residues. Germline V gene lookup returns CDR1 ENHRY and CDR2 SYGVKD.

The rearrangement uses TRBV27 and TRBJ2-2; no clear D gene. Germline V gene data show CDR1 as MNHEY and CDR2 as SMNVEV (reference sequence). The CDR3 contains 13 residues. Trimming took 4 bases from V and 5 from J, leaving 8 bases between them. The CDR3 protein is CASSSDLTGELFF. DNA of the CDR3: TGTGCCAGCAGTTCCGACTTAACCGGGGAGCTGTTTTTT.

The chain is built from TRBV5-1 and TRBJ2-5, with D unresolved. V gave up 0 bases and J gave up 0 bases, with 12 bases separating them. The CDR3 length is 16 residues. Germline CDR1 and CDR2: SGHRS and YFSETQ. CDR3 residues: CASSLEIARYQETQYF. CDR3 nucleotides: TGCGCCAGCAGCTTGGAGATCGCGCGGTACCAAGAGACCCAGTACTTC.

The chain uses TRBV6-1 and TRBJ1-1; a weak D match, TRBD1 (6 bases). This CDR3 has 16 amino acids. Germline V gene lookup returns CDR1 MNHNS and CDR2 SASEGT. With 4 bases removed from V and 1 base from J, the gap between germline ends came to 16 bases. CDR3 nucleotide sequence: TGTGCCAGCAGTGCACTGGGGGGGCGAGGGAACACTGAAGCTTTCTTT. It translates to CASSALGGRGNTEAFF.

The chain carries TRBV12-1 and TRBJ2-3; the table's D call, TRBD1, was not checked against the DNA. TRBV12-1 is assigned pseudogene status. The CDR3 sequence is 17 residues long. The CDR3 DNA reads as TGTGCCAGCAGCTTGGGGCCAAGGGGCGAGCGCACAGATACGCAGTATTTT. This codes for CASSLGPRGERTDTQYF.

This clone was counted only a few times. The chain links TRBV19 to TRBJ1-2; 7 bases fit TRBD1. The CDR3 spans 18 residues. V lost 4 bases to trimming and J lost 7 bases; unmatched junction nucleotides: 21. Germline CDR1 reads LNHDA; CDR2 reads SQIVND (reference sequence). DNA for the CDR3: TGTGCCAGTAGTAGCAATCAGGACAGGCTGACATTATCCTCTGGCTACACCTTC. Protein: CASSSNQDRLTLSSGYTF.

J is TRBJ1-6 and V is TRBV6-1; no firm D call. This CDR3 is 15 amino acids long. Looked up from germline, CDR1 is MNHNS and CDR2 is SASEGT. Trimming stripped 7 bases from V and 6 bases from J, with 16 bases between. The CDR3 loop is CASTKIGDGNSPLHF. CDR3 sequence (DNA): TGTGCCAGCACCAAAATTGGGGATGGTAATTCACCCCTCCACTTT.

The V call is TRBV3-1 (or the pseudogene TRBV3-2), the J call TRBJ2-1; D is uncertain. The CDR3 consists of 15 residues. V gave up 2 bases and J gave up 5 bases, with 13 bases separating them. Germline CDR1 reads LGHDT; CDR2 reads YNNKEL (reference sequence). CDR3 DNA: TGTGCCAGCAGCCAACTCGGGCAGGTAAACAATGAGCAGTTCTTC. This encodes CASSQLGQVNNEQFF.

This clone has just a few counts. The chain has TRBV6-1 and TRBJ1-2; 9 nucleotides align to TRBD1. This CDR3 is built from 13 residues. V lost 7 bases and J lost 6; bases outside the gene matches: 6. CDR1 and CDR2 (germline): MNHNS, SASEGT. CDR3 nucleotides: TGTGCCAGCAAAGGGACAGGGAAGAATGGCTACACCTTC. Translation: CASKGTGKNGYTF.

V usage is TRBV28 and J usage is TRBJ1-5; weak D call: TRBD1 (5 bases). This CDR3 spans 15 amino acids. Germline V gene sequence: CDR1 MDHEN, CDR2 SYDVKM. Deletions cut 3 bases from V and 5 bases from J, with 14 bases between. The CDR3 nucleotides read TGTGCCAGCAGTTTCCGTTACGGAGGGGATCAGCCCCAGCATTTT. Translation: CASSFRYGGDQPQHF.

This chain links TRBV19 with TRBJ1-5, with 7 bases matching TRBD1. There are 15 residues in the CDR3. After removal of 7 bases from V and 5 bases from J, the junction contained 11 bases not matched to a gene. In germline, CDR1 is LNHDA, CDR2 SQIVND (reference sequence). The DNA of the CDR3 is TGTGCCAGTACCTCCTCAGGGGGTCAGCATCAGCCCCAGCATTTT. Its translation: CASTSSGGQHQPQHF.

This clone has a handful of counts. The sample holds other DNA sequences that translate to the same CDR3. The chain recombines TRBV12-3 or TRBV12-4 with TRBJ1-2, with D perhaps matching TRBD1 (5 bases). This CDR3 has 12 amino acids. V was trimmed by 4 bases and J by 4 bases, leaving 7 bases between them. The CDR3 spells CASSSGGYGYTF. The CDR3 region has the DNA TGTGCCAGCAGTTCCGGGGGCTATGGCTACACCTTC.

The V gene is TRBV28, the J gene TRBJ1-2; D is perhaps TRBD1 (5 bases). Germline V lookup: CDR1 MDHEN, CDR2 SYDVKM. The CDR3 extends over 15 amino acids. Between the trimmed V and J ends, which lost 4 bases and 4 bases, there was a span of 16 bases. CDR3 nucleotide sequence: TGTGCCAGCAGTTCAGGGATGGGGGTTCGCTATGGCTACACCTTC. Its translation is CASSSGMGVRYGYTF.

The chain is built from TRBV5-1 and TRBJ1-5; D is uncertain. V shed 1 base and J shed 3 bases, with 8 bases lying between them. This CDR3 contains 14 residues. Germline V CDR1 and CDR2: SGHRS, YFSETQ. The CDR3 region is CASSLMGSNQPQHF. As DNA, the CDR3 is TGCGCCAGCAGCTTGATGGGTTCCAATCAGCCCCAGCATTTT.

The chain is built from TRBV29-1 and TRBJ1-2; TRBD1 matches at 8 bases. Losses at the gene ends were 4 bases for V and 4 bases for J; bases not matched to a gene: 11. Germline CDR1 reads SQVTM; CDR2 reads ANQGSEA. The CDR3 is made up of 15 amino acids. The CDR3 DNA is TGCAGCGTTGTACCCCCAGGGGGCGCTGGCTATGGCTACACCTTC. It is translated as CSVVPPGGAGYGYTF.

The CDR3 DNA reads TGTGCCAGCACCATACAGGGGATTGGCTACACCTTC. Its protein product is CASTIQGIGYTF. The chain combines TRBV12-3 or TRBV12-4 with TRBJ1-2; the match to TRBD1 covers 7 bases. There are 12 residues in the CDR3. Unmatched junction bases numbered 6, after V lost 7 bases and J lost 7 bases.

This chain joins TRBV5-1 and TRBJ1-1; TRBD1 aligns across 9 bases. CDR3 length: 18 amino acids. Looked up from germline, CDR1 is SGHRS and CDR2 is YFSETQ. V shed 0 bases, J shed 5 bases, and the junction held 14 bases outside the gene matches. The CDR3 DNA reads TGCGCCAGCAGCTTGGGGCCCCCCACAGGGGGCGGTGGAACTGAAGCTTTCTTT. Its protein product is CASSLGPPTGGGGTEAFF.

V is TRBV7-9 and J is TRBJ2-7; D unclear. This CDR3 comprises 13 residues. Germline loops: CDR1 SEHNR, CDR2 FQNEAQ (reference sequence). V lost 5 bases to trimming and J lost 5 bases, with 13 bases between them. The CDR3 DNA follows: TGTGCCAGCAGCCCTATCACGACCAACGAGCAGTACTTC. Translation gives CASSPITTNEQYF. The whole variable domain, remainder taken from reference TRBV7-9 and TRBJ2-7, is DTGVSQNPRHKITKRGQNVTFRCDPISEHNRLYWYRQTLGQGPEFLTYFQNEAQLEKSRLLSDRFSAERPKGSFSTLEIQRTEQGDSAMYLCASSPITTNEQYFGPGTRLTVT.

The chain links TRBV7-9 to TRBJ2-1; D not certain. The germline V gene encodes CDR1 SEHNR and CDR2 FQNEAQ (reference sequence). The CDR3 length is 13 residues. V dropped 2 bases and J dropped 4 bases, with 6 bases sitting between them. This CDR3 reads CASSLWGYNEQFF. The CDR3 DNA is TGTGCCAGCAGCTTATGGGGTTACAATGAGCAGTTCTTC.

This sequence joins TRBV27 and TRBJ1-2; a possible D gene is TRBD1 (5 bases). Trimming left V 0 bases short and J 8 bases short, with 10 bases between. Per the germline V gene, CDR1 is MNHEY and CDR2 is SMNVEV (reference sequence). The CDR3 consists of 13 residues. CDR3 nucleotide sequence: TGTGCCAGCAGTTTATCAGGAGGGGTCGGCTACACCTTC. Translating gives CASSLSGGVGYTF.

The rearrangement joins TRBV30 to TRBJ1-5; maybe TRBD1 (5 bases). This CDR3 has 15 amino acids. Germline loops: CDR1 GTSNPN, CDR2 SVGIG (reference sequence). V lost 2 bases and J lost 5, with 16 bases in between. Written as DNA, the CDR3 is TGTGCCTGGAGTTACTCAGGGAAGGGAGATCAGCCCCAGCATTTT. Protein product: CAWSYSGKGDQPQHF.

The chain couples TRBV12-3 or TRBV12-4 to TRBJ2-7; D is undetermined. The CDR3 runs 13 residues. V was trimmed by 3 bases and J by 3 bases, leaving 9 bases between them. The DNA of the CDR3 is TGTGCCAGCAGTTTGAGTCAGTTCTACGAGCAGTACTTC. Its protein product is CASSLSQFYEQYF.

V is TRBV28 and J is TRBJ2-4; weak D call: TRBD1 (5 bases). Trimming removed 0 bases from V and 1 base from J, with 10 bases in between. Germline loops: CDR1 MDHEN, CDR2 SYDVKM. The CDR3 is 16 residues long. The CDR3 spells CASSLWGRSAKNIQYF. In DNA form, the CDR3 reads TGTGCCAGCAGTTTATGGGGGCGGTCCGCCAAAAACATTCAGTACTTC.

This clone came up a few times. The chain uses TRBV5-1 and TRBJ2-7, with unresolved D. V lost 7 bases, J lost 0 bases, and 14 bases lay in between. Germline CDR1 is SGHRS and CDR2 is YFSETQ. The CDR3 covers 14 residues. For the CDR3, the DNA is TGCGCCAGCGTCGGCGCCCACGACTCCTACGAGCAGTACGTC. Protein product: CASVGAHDSYEQYV.

The chain is built from TRBV3-1 (or the pseudogene TRBV3-2) and TRBJ2-4; D is undetermined. Germline loops: CDR1 LGHDT, CDR2 YNNKEL (reference sequence). V was cut by 3 bases and J by 1 base, with 7 bases left in between. The CDR3 extends over 14 amino acids. The DNA of the CDR3 is TGTGCCAGCAGCCAGGGTACGGCCAAAAACATTCAGTACTTC. Amino acids: CASSQGTAKNIQYF.

This chain connects TRBV14 to TRBJ2-5; 8 bases match TRBD2. Germline CDR1 reads SGHDN; CDR2 reads FVKESK. The CDR3 consists of 13 residues. V was pared by 9 bases and J by 3 bases, with 6 bases of the junction left unmatched. The CDR3 spells CAREGLEEETQYF. The CDR3 nucleotides are TGTGCCAGGGAGGGACTAGAGGAAGAGACCCAGTACTTC. The whole variable domain, remainder taken from reference TRBV14 and TRBJ2-5, is EAGVTQFPSHSVIEKGQTVTLRCDPISGHDNLYWYRRVMGKEIKFLLHFVKESKQDESGMPNNRFLAERTGGTYSTLKVQPAELEDSGVYFCAREGLEEETQYFGPGTRLLVL.